One and the same sample provided the 28 T cell receptor beta chains below, sequenced in a study of control samples from healthy donors and cancer patients. This table comes from immunoSEQ multiplex PCR, and its TCRdb copy is limited to in-frame clones, with some not included. The table lists about 130,000 clones, about 93% of them singletons. Sequenced: PBMCs. The receptors here all came from a man aged 45-60 years with head and neck cancer.

The chain recombines TRBV18 with TRBJ2-7; D remains unclear. Trimming removed 1 base at V and 7 bases at J, with 14 bases between. The germline gives CDR1 KGHSH, CDR2 LQKENI. The CDR3 loop spans 14 amino acids. The CDR3 DNA is TGTGCCAGCTCACCACTTACAAGGGTGGGGGAGCAGTACTTC. Translation gives CASSPLTRVGEQYF.

In nucleotides, the CDR3 is TGTGCCAGTAGTGGCGACCTAGAGACAGGGGGCTCGAATACGCAGTATTTT. The encoded protein is CASSGDLETGGSNTQYF. The chain couples TRBV19 to TRBJ2-3; 10 nucleotides agree with TRBD1. V trimming: 5 bases; J trimming: 7 bases; junction bases outside the gene matches: 15. This CDR3 region has 17 residues. Germline V gives CDR1 LNHDA, CDR2 SQIVND (reference sequence).

This chain uses TRBV9 with TRBJ2-2, with D unresolved. CDR3 length: 13 amino acids. In germline, CDR1 is SGDLS, CDR2 YYNGEE. Trimming took 4 bases from V and 0 from J, leaving 4 bases between them. As DNA, the CDR3 is TGTGCCAGCAGCTTTGCGAACACCGGGGAGCTGTTTTTT. Translating it yields CASSFANTGELFF. The whole variable domain, remainder taken from reference TRBV9 and TRBJ2-2, is DSGVTQTPKHLITATGQRVTLRCSPRSGDLSVYWYQQSLDQGLQFLIQYYNGEERAKGNILERFSAQQFPDLHSELNLSSLELGDSALYFCASSFANTGELFFGEGSRLTVL.

The rearrangement joins TRBV19 to TRBJ2-2; no clear D. V was pared by 5 bases and J by 6 bases, with 16 bases between. This CDR3 has 15 residues. From germline, CDR1 is LNHDA and CDR2 SQIVND (reference sequence). The DNA of the CDR3 is TGTGCCAGTAGTTATGGCCCGGCTGCCCCCGGGGAGCTGTTTTTT. Protein product: CASSYGPAAPGELFF.

The V call is TRBV12-3 or TRBV12-4, the J call TRBJ1-2, with D possibly matching TRBD1 (6 bases). With 3 bases removed from V and 8 bases from J, the gap between germline ends came to 13 bases. The CDR3 contains 13 residues. CDR3 protein: CASSLEPQGGYTF. For the CDR3, the DNA is TGTGCCAGCAGTTTGGAGCCACAGGGAGGCTACACCTTC.

This clone was observed a single time. The chain recombines TRBV4-2 with TRBJ1-5, with D unclear. The length of the CDR3 is 17 residues. The V gene lost 0 bases and the J gene lost 3 bases, with 15 bases spanning the gap. CDR1 is LGHNA and CDR2 is YNFKEQ in the germline V gene. Here the CDR3 DNA reads TGTGCCAGCAGCCAAGATTGGGAGGGTGGGTACAATCAGCCCCAGCATTTT. Amino acids: CASSQDWEGGYNQPQHF.

The chain employs TRBV28 and TRBJ2-2; tentative D call: TRBD1 (5 bases). The V gene lost 10 bases and the J gene lost 6 bases, with 15 bases spanning the gap. The CDR3 loop spans 13 amino acids. The germline V gene encodes CDR1 MDHEN and CDR2 SYDVKM. CDR3 residues: CATTRQSAGELFF. In DNA, the CDR3 is TGTGCCACTACCCGACAGTCCGCCGGGGAGCTGTTTTTT.

This rearrangement joins TRBV6-5 to TRBJ2-7, with 8 bases matching TRBD1. This CDR3 spans 12 amino acids. V lost 7 bases to trimming and J lost 3 bases; unmatched junction nucleotides: 2. Germline lookup yields CDR1 MNHEY and CDR2 SVGAGI. CDR3 region: CASMGQVYEQYF. The CDR3 region has the DNA TGTGCCAGCATGGGACAGGTCTACGAGCAGTACTTC.

The chain couples TRBV6-5 to TRBJ2-7, with TRBD1 matching over 10 bases. The CDR3 covers 13 residues. CDR1 and CDR2 from the germline V gene are MNHEY and SVGAGI. Trimming cost V 6 bases and J 5 bases; bases outside gene matches: 4. In nucleotides, the CDR3 is TGTGCCAGCAGGAGGGACAGGGGAGACGAGCAGTACTTC. Residues: CASRRDRGDEQYF.

The V gene is TRBV19, the J gene TRBJ2-3, with D perhaps matching TRBD1 or TRBD2 (5 bases each). The V and J ends lost 5 bases and 8 bases respectively, with 20 bases between them. The CDR3 contains 15 residues. The germline CDR1 and CDR2 sequences are LNHDA and SQIVND (reference sequence). CDR3 in amino acids: CASSVSWGPSGTQYF. CDR3 nucleotides: TGTGCCAGTAGTGTTTCCTGGGGCCCCAGCGGTACGCAGTATTTT.

A remark on this clone: This sample includes further DNA sequences coding for the same CDR3. The chain has TRBV10-3 and TRBJ1-1; D is ambiguous. CDR1 and CDR2 (germline): ENHRY, SYGVKD. The CDR3 covers 13 residues. V was trimmed by 0 bases and J by 5 bases, leaving 7 bases between them. DNA of the CDR3: TGTGCCATCAGTGAGTCGAGAGGGACTGAAGCTTTCTTT. Its translation: CAISESRGTEAFF.

The chain employs TRBV28 and TRBJ1-2; TRBD1 matches at 9 bases. CDR1 and CDR2 from the germline V gene are MDHEN and SYDVKM. The CDR3 runs to 15 residues. The junction had 12 bases not matched to a gene; V was cut back by 5 bases and J by 8 bases. This CDR3 is CASSLAGTGSGGYTF. In DNA form, the CDR3 reads TGTGCCAGCAGTCTCGCCGGGACAGGGTCGGGAGGCTACACCTTC.

J is TRBJ1-6 and V is TRBV6-5; D is undetermined. V shed 7 bases and J shed 7 bases, with 11 bases lying between them. The V gene's germline CDR1 is MNHEY and CDR2 SVGAGI. The CDR3 runs 13 residues. CDR3 coding DNA: TGTGCCAGCACCAAAGGGTTAAATTCACCCCTCCACTTT. Amino acid sequence: CASTKGLNSPLHF.

This rearrangement joins TRBV2 to TRBJ1-1; D unclear. The V and J ends lost 8 bases and 1 base respectively, with 17 bases between them. The CDR3 consists of 15 residues. In germline, CDR1 is SNHLY, CDR2 FYNNEI. The CDR3 nucleotides read TGTGCCAGCTTCCTCCAGGCTGTCGGGAACACTGAAGCTTTCTTT. This sequence encodes CASFLQAVGNTEAFF.

The rearrangement links TRBV3-1 (or the pseudogene TRBV3-2) to TRBJ2-7, with a tentative D call TRBD2 (6 bases). Per the germline V gene, CDR1 is LGHDT and CDR2 is YNNKEL (reference sequence). This CDR3 has 16 amino acids. V lost 4 bases to trimming and J lost 0 bases, with 16 bases between them. CDR3: CASSPGGSRSSYEQYF. The CDR3 DNA sequence: TGTGCCAGCAGCCCCGGGGGTTCGAGGAGCTCCTACGAGCAGTACTTC.

The chain joins TRBV5-8 to TRBJ2-7; the D is unclear. This CDR3 has 14 amino acids. Germline values: CDR1 SGHTS, CDR2 YDEGEE. The germline V and J ends were trimmed by 2 bases and 2 bases, with 11 bases remaining between them. CDR3 region: CASSFKRQTYEQYF. DNA of the CDR3: TGTGCCAGCAGCTTTAAGCGACAAACCTACGAGCAGTACTTC.

This clone was recorded only once. The genes are TRBV7-2 and TRBJ2-7; possibly TRBD1 for D (5 bases). CDR1 is SGHTA, CDR2 FQGNSA, per germline. This CDR3 is built from 13 residues. V lost 6 bases to trimming and J lost 2 bases, with 11 bases between them. CDR3 bases: TGTGCCAGCAGACAGGTCGGAACCTACGAGCAGTACTTC. This gives the protein CASRQVGTYEQYF.

The CDR3 loop reads CASSRDSGGATDTQYF. DNA of the CDR3: TGCGCCAGCAGCCGGGATAGCGGGGGGGCGACAGATACGCAGTATTTT. The rearrangement uses TRBV4-3 and TRBJ2-3, with 11 bases lining up with TRBD2. The J segment lost 3 bases and the V segment lost 4 bases, leaving 6 bases of the junction unmatched. This CDR3 spans 16 amino acids. CDR1 is LGHNA and CDR2 is YSLEER in the germline V gene.

CDR3 bases: TGTGCCAGCGGTCGGCTGGCCTATAATTCACCCCTCCACTTT. Protein product: CASGRLAYNSPLHF. The chain employs TRBV6-5 and TRBJ1-6; no reliable D call. V was pared by 8 bases and J by 2 bases, with 10 bases between. The CDR3 is 14 residues long. Germline V gene lookup returns CDR1 MNHEY and CDR2 SVGAGI.

In the case of this clone: The junction and the germline gene differ at one end; a read error may be behind it. The gene calls are TRBV12-3 or TRBV12-4 and TRBJ1-2; 9 bases agree with TRBD1. There are 12 residues in the CDR3. The CDR3 nucleotides are TGTGCCAGCAGTGCTAGGGACAGGGTTTTAGGGTTC. Its protein is CASSARDRVLGF.

The gene calls are TRBV19 and TRBJ2-2, with D uncertain. Deletions cut 2 bases from V and 5 bases from J, with 15 bases between. The V gene's germline CDR1 is LNHDA and CDR2 SQIVND (reference sequence). The CDR3 is 16 amino acids. CDR3 nucleotides: TGTGCCAGTAGTATAAATGAAATAGCAGTTACCGGGGAGCTGTTTTTT. As protein: CASSINEIAVTGELFF.

This clone was seen a single time. The V call is TRBV28, the J call TRBJ1-2; 10 nucleotides line up with TRBD1. This CDR3 spans 14 amino acids. Germline trimming cut 5 bases from V and 7 bases from J; bases unmatched to any gene: 7. Germline lookup yields CDR1 MDHEN and CDR2 SYDVKM. The CDR3, as DNA: TGTGCCAGCAGTCTCGGACAGGGGGGGGCTGGCTACACCTTC. Protein sequence: CASSLGQGGAGYTF.

V and J are TRBV16 and TRBJ1-6; possibly TRBD1 for D (5 bases). Trimming removed 0 bases from V and 7 bases from J, with 7 bases in between. The V gene's germline CDR1 is KGHSY and CDR2 FQNENV. The CDR3 extends over 14 amino acids. This CDR3 reads CASSQSPGNSPLHF. The CDR3 nucleotides are TGTGCCAGCAGCCAATCCCCAGGGAATTCACCCCTCCACTTT.

A few counts support this clone. The CDR3 is CASRAGPGNQPQHF. The DNA of the CDR3 is TGTGCCAGTAGAGCGGGCCCAGGGAATCAGCCCCAGCATTTT. V and J are TRBV19 and TRBJ1-5, with D perhaps matching TRBD1 (5 bases). The V end lost 6 bases, the J end lost 4 bases, and 13 bases lay between the germline ends. Germline-derived CDR1 and CDR2 are LNHDA and SQIVND (reference sequence). CDR3 size: 14 residues.

The chain couples TRBV6-4 to TRBJ2-2; D call uncertain. Trimming took 4 bases from V and 0 from J, leaving 3 bases between them. There are 13 residues in the CDR3. Germline CDR1 MRHNA, CDR2 SNTAGT. CDR3 bases: TGTGCCAGCAGTGCAGCGAACACCGGGGAGCTGTTTTTT. It is translated as CASSAANTGELFF.

The chain carries TRBV27 and TRBJ2-5; D remains ambiguous. This CDR3 is 11 amino acids long. Trimming stripped 5 bases from V and 4 bases from J, with 5 bases between. CDR1 and CDR2 from the germline V gene are MNHEY and SMNVEV (reference sequence). In DNA, the CDR3 is TGTGCCAGCAGTACCGGAGAGACCCAGTACTTC. This codes for CASSTGETQYF.

The chain couples TRBV3-1 (or the pseudogene TRBV3-2) to TRBJ1-5; possibly TRBD1 for D (5 bases). The V and J ends lost 1 base and 3 bases respectively, with 13 bases between them. This CDR3 contains 16 residues. Germline V gene lookup returns CDR1 LGHDT and CDR2 YNNKEL (reference sequence). The CDR3 is CASSQVGTGYNQPQHF. CDR3 sequence (DNA): TGTGCCAGCAGCCAAGTGGGCACAGGCTACAATCAGCCCCAGCATTTT.

The chain employs TRBV18 and TRBJ1-4; 9 bases map to TRBD1. The CDR3 loop spans 16 amino acids. Germline CDR1 reads KGHSH; CDR2 reads LQKENI. V was clipped by 5 bases and J by 0 bases; unmatched bases: 4. This CDR3 reads CASSTRQGATNEKLFF. The CDR3 DNA is TGTGCCAGCTCAACCCGACAGGGGGCAACTAATGAAAAACTGTTTTTT.